One sample yielded the 12 T cell receptor beta chains listed below, sequenced in a study of PD-1 blockade in classical Hodgkin lymphoma. Libraries were prepared by immunoSEQ multiplex PCR; TCRdb keeps only in-frame clonotypes and omits some of them. The table has 20,000 to 30,000 clones, about 83% seen once. Each patient experienced a relapse that followed autologous stem cell transplantation, and brentuximab vedotin exposure varied. Source: peripheral blood mononuclear cells (PBMCs), taken before the second cycle of nivolumab. The source of these receptors is a human donor with classical Hodgkin lymphoma.

The chain joins TRBV14 to TRBJ2-1; tentative D call: TRBD2 (6 bases). Germline V lookup: CDR1 SGHDN, CDR2 FVKESK. The CDR3 is made up of 14 amino acids. The V and J ends lost 3 bases and 5 bases respectively, with 11 bases between them. The CDR3 sequence is CASSHQGGNNEQFF. In DNA form, the CDR3 reads TGTGCCAGCAGCCACCAAGGAGGGAACAATGAGCAGTTCTTC.

The CDR3, as DNA: TGTGCCAGCAGCTTTATATCACCTGAAGCTTTCTTT. Translation: CASSFISPEAFF. The rearrangement links TRBV7-2 to TRBJ1-1; D is unresolved. This CDR3 has 12 residues. The ends were cut back, 3 bases at V and 6 bases at J, with 8 bases in the middle. Looked up from germline, CDR1 is SGHTA and CDR2 is FQGNSA.

V is TRBV7-9 and J is TRBJ1-4, with D possibly being TRBD1 (5 bases). Trimming pared 1 base from V and 5 bases from J, leaving 8 bases between. Germline V gene data show CDR1 as SEHNR and CDR2 as FQNEAQ (reference sequence). The CDR3 covers 14 residues. The CDR3 DNA reads as TGTGCCAGCAGCTTAGGGACAAAAAATGAAAAACTGTTTTTT. Translating gives CASSLGTKNEKLFF.

The chain uses TRBV18 and TRBJ2-7; TRBD2 matches 14 bases. CDR3 length equals 17 residues. The V gene end was trimmed by 3 bases and the J gene end by 5 bases; junction bases not matched to a gene: 9. Per the germline V gene, CDR1 is KGHSH and CDR2 is LQKENI. The CDR3 DNA is TGTGCCAGCTCACCCGGACTAGCGGGAGGTCTAGGGAACGAGCAGTACTTC. This gives the protein CASSPGLAGGLGNEQYF.

This chain links TRBV6-1 with TRBJ1-1; D is uncertain. The germline V gene encodes CDR1 MNHNS and CDR2 SASEGT. Trimming cost V 7 bases and J 0 bases, with 12 bases left between them. This CDR3 is built from 14 residues. The CDR3 loop reads CASTTEFLNTEAFF. As DNA, the CDR3 is TGTGCCAGCACAACAGAATTTTTGAACACTGAAGCTTTCTTT.

The chain links TRBV11-2 to TRBJ2-5, with TRBD1 matching 7 bases. V lost 0 bases to trimming and J lost 5 bases; unmatched junction nucleotides: 6. The CDR3 has 15 residues. Germline loops: CDR1 SGHAT, CDR2 FQNNGV. In DNA, the CDR3 is TGTGCCAGCAGCTTAGACCGGGACAGACCGGAGACCCAGTACTTC. Protein sequence: CASSLDRDRPETQYF.

The chain couples TRBV7-2 to TRBJ2-7; weak D call: TRBD1 (5 bases). The V gene's germline CDR1 is SGHTA and CDR2 FQGNSA. V was clipped by 1 base and J by 3 bases, with 10 bases between them. The CDR3 is 14 residues long. This CDR3 reads CASSLERGYYEQYF. DNA of the CDR3: TGTGCCAGCAGCTTAGAAAGGGGTTACTACGAGCAGTACTTC.

V usage is TRBV7-3 and J usage is TRBJ2-1; D is undetermined. CDR1 and CDR2 from the germline V gene are SGHTA and FQGTGA. The CDR3 has 13 amino acids. Trimming shortened V by 2 bases and J by 8 bases, and 10 bases separated the two germline ends. CDR3 sequence: CASSLGRNDEQFF. The CDR3 bases are TGTGCCAGCAGCTTAGGTCGTAACGATGAGCAGTTCTTC.

V usage is TRBV28 and J usage is TRBJ1-2; D remains unclear. In germline, CDR1 is MDHEN, CDR2 SYDVKM. The CDR3 is 12 amino acids. Trimming removed 2 bases at V and 3 bases at J, with 4 bases between. CDR3 sequence (DNA): TGTGCCAGCAGTTTAAGGGACTATGGCTACACCTTC. Translated, it gives CASSLRDYGYTF.

The rearrangement links TRBV5-1 to TRBJ1-1, with D perhaps TRBD1 (6 bases). Trimming removed 5 bases at V and 1 base at J, with 18 bases between. CDR1 and CDR2 from the germline V gene are SGHRS and YFSETQ. This CDR3 comprises 16 residues. CDR3 DNA sequence: TGCGCCAGCAGAGGGGGTCCCGGACTGGCGAACACTGAAGCTTTCTTT. This translates into CASRGGPGLANTEAFF.

The genes are TRBV9 and TRBJ1-1, with D hard to call. From germline, CDR1 is SGDLS and CDR2 YYNGEE. Trimming removed 1 base at V and 2 bases at J, with 9 bases between. The CDR3 runs to 14 residues. The DNA for the CDR3 is TGTGCCAGCAGCGTACAGGCGGGAAACACTGAAGCTTTCTTT. Amino acid sequence: CASSVQAGNTEAFF.

The chain combines TRBV4-3 with TRBJ2-1; no firm D call. This CDR3 is 16 amino acids long. Looked up from germline, CDR1 is LGHNA and CDR2 is YSLEER. V lost 0 bases, J lost 0 bases, and 9 bases lay in between. The CDR3 bases are TGCGCCAGCAGCCAAGAAGGTTATAGCTCCTACAATGAGCAGTTCTTC. It translates to CASSQEGYSSYNEQFF.